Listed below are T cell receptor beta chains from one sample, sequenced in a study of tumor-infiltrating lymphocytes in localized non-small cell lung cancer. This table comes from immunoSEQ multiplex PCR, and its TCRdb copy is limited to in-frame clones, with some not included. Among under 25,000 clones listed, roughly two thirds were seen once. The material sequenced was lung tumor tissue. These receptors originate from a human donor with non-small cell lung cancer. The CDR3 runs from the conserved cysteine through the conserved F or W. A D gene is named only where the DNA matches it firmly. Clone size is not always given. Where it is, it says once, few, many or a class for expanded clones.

CDR3: CASSFGYLGAGQGDYGYTF
DNA: TGTGCCAGCAGTTTCGGGTATTTGGGGGCCGGTCAGGGGGACTATGGCTACACCTTC
J: TRBJ1-2
D: TRBD1
V: TRBV27
size: -

CDR3: CASSPTAGSTDEQYF
DNA: TGTGCCAGCTCACCAACTGCGGGGTCTACGGACGAGCAGTACTTC
J: TRBJ2-7
D: -
V: TRBV18
size: -

CDR3: CASSGGREVGEQFF
DNA: TGTGCCAGTAGTGGTGGACGGGAGGTCGGGGAGCAGTTCTTC
J: TRBJ2-1
D: TRBD2
V: TRBV19
size: -

CDR3: CASSLEGGANYEQYF
DNA: TGTGCCAGCAGCTTAGAAGGGGGCGCGAATTACGAGCAGTACTTC
J: TRBJ2-7
D: TRBD1
V: TRBV13
size: -

CDR3: CASSGQGDQPQHF
DNA: TGTGCCAGCAGTGGACAGGGGGATCAGCCCCAGCATTTT
J: TRBJ1-5
D: TRBD1
V: TRBV6-6
size: -

CDR3: CASSSGGSYGYTF
DNA: TGTGCCAGCAGTTCAGGGGGCTCCTATGGCTACACCTTC
J: TRBJ1-2
D: TRBD1
V: TRBV6-6
size: few

CDR3: CASSPRRTTGELFF
DNA: TGTGCCAGCAGCCCCCGGAGGACCACCGGGGAGCTGTTTTTT
J: TRBJ2-2
D: -
V: TRBV7-2
size: once

CDR3: CARSLNQQGHWVDTPEAFF
DNA: TGTGCCAGAAGCTTGAACCAACAGGGGCACTGGGTCGACACTCCTGAAGCTTTCTTT
J: TRBJ1-1
D: TRBD1
V: TRBV5-3
size: -

CDR3: CASSPRGTGADTQYF
DNA: TGTGCCAGCAGCCCGAGAGGGACAGGGGCAGATACGCAGTATTTT
J: TRBJ2-3
D: TRBD1
V: TRBV5-4
size: -

CDR3: CASSIGGTGGGETQYF
DNA: TGTGCCAGCAGCATCGGGGGGACAGGGGGTGGAGAGACCCAGTACTTC
J: TRBJ2-5
D: TRBD1
V: TRBV7-9
size: -

CDR3: CASSSWGRHGYTF
DNA: TGTGCCAGCAGCTCCTGGGGGCGGCATGGCTACACCTTC
J: TRBJ1-2
D: -
V: TRBV5-4
size: few

CDR3: CASSPRGREREYTDTQYF
DNA: TGTGCCAGCAGTCCCCGGGGGCGGGAGAGGGAATACACAGATACGCAGTATTTT
J: TRBJ2-3
D: -
V: TRBV27
size: -

CDR3: CASTSERSYNEQFF
DNA: TGTGCCAGCACATCAGAGAGATCCTACAATGAGCAGTTCTTC
J: TRBJ2-1
D: -
V: TRBV2
size: few

CDR3: CASSNRVQETQYF
DNA: TGTGCCAGTAGTAACAGGGTGCAAGAGACCCAGTACTTC
J: TRBJ2-5
D: -
V: TRBV19
size: -

CDR3: CASNPGGARGYTF
DNA: TGTGCCAGCAACCCAGGGGGCGCACGGGGCTACACCTTC
J: TRBJ1-2
D: TRBD1
V: TRBV9
size: once

CDR3: CASSWNTEAFF
DNA: TGTGCCAGCAGTTGGAACACTGAAGCTTTCTTT
J: TRBJ1-1
D: -
V: TRBV2
size: -

CDR3: CASSPLAGATYEQYF
DNA: TGTGCCAGCTCACCCCTGGCGGGAGCGACATACGAGCAGTACTTC
J: TRBJ2-7
D: TRBD2
V: TRBV18
size: -

CDR3: CASSQVTGALTDTQYF
DNA: TGCGCCAGCAGCCAAGTCACAGGGGCCCTCACAGATACGCAGTATTTT
J: TRBJ2-3
D: TRBD1
V: TRBV4-1
size: -